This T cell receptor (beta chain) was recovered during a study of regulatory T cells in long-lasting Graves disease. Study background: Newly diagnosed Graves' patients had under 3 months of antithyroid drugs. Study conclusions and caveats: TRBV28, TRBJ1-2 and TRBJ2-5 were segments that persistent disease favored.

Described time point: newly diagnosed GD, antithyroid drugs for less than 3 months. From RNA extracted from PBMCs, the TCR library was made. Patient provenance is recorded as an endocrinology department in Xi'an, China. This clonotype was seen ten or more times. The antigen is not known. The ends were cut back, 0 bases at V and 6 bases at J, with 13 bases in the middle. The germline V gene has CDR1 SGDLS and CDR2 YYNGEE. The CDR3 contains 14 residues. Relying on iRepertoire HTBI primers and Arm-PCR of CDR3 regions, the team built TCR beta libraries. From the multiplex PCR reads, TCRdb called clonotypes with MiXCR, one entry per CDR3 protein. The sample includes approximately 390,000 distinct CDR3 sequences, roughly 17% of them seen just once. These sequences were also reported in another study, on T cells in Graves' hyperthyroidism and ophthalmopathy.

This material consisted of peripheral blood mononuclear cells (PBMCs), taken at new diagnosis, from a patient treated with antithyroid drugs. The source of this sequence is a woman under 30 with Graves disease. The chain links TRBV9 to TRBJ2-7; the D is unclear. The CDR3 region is CASSVEVASGEQYF. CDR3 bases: TGTGCCAGCAGCGTAGAAGTAGCCTCCGGCGAGCAGTACTTC.